This entry lists 8 T cell receptor beta chains sequenced from one sample in a study of response to subunit inactivated influenza vaccine. TCRdb reanalysed the RT-PCR reads using MiXCR and keeps one entry per CDR3 protein. The table lists some 550,000 distinct CDR3 sequences, under 30% of them singletons, with 2.5% to 3% in the top ten. The same data also went into a second study, on T cells expressing NK-cell markers. From that study: 5'RACE template switching built TCR beta cDNA with unique molecular identifiers.

The specimen comprised CD4+ T cells sorted from PBMCs, sampled about 12 days after vaccination. The receptors were sampled from a man aged 50 to 59 who received an inactivated influenza vaccine.

This sequence joins TRBV30 and TRBJ2-7; D is unclear. CDR3 length: 14 amino acids. The germline gives CDR1 GTSNPN, CDR2 SVGIG (reference sequence). V lost 1 base, J lost 3 bases, and 13 bases lay in between. CDR3 coding DNA: TGTGCCTGGAGTGCTTTCGGACGGCTCTACGAGCAGTACTTC. Encoded protein: CAWSAFGRLYEQYF. Supplemented by reference TRBV30 and TRBJ2-7, the full variable domain reads SQTIHQWPATLVQPVGSPLSLECTVEGTSNPNLYWYRQAAGRGLQLLFYSVGIGQISSEVPQNLSASRPQDRQFILSSKKLLLSDSGFYLCAWSAFGRLYEQYFGPGTRLTVT.

This clonotype was counted between two and nine times. The chain joins TRBV10-3 to TRBJ2-3; 11 nucleotides align to TRBD1. The CDR3 loop spans 15 amino acids. The V gene's germline CDR1 is ENHRY and CDR2 SYGVKD. Trimming at V came to 3 bases and at J to 6 bases, leaving 5 bases not matched to a gene. The CDR3 spells CAISDRDRGSDTQYF. DNA of the CDR3: TGTGCCATCAGTGACCGGGACAGGGGGTCGGATACGCAGTATTTT.

To note about this clonotype: A much larger clone differs by one base, so this may be a read error. V and J are TRBV5-1 and TRBJ2-7; the D gene is possibly TRBD2 (5 bases). V was clipped by 4 bases and J by 5 bases, with 19 bases between them. Germline V lookup: CDR1 SGHRS, CDR2 YFSETQ. The CDR3 runs 15 residues. The CDR3, as DNA: TGCGCCAGCAGCGTGGCCATGAGAGTCGGGGACGAGCAGTACTTC. As protein: CASSVAMRVGDEQYF.

The chain combines TRBV11-2 with TRBJ2-1; D uncertain. This CDR3 has 14 amino acids. Deletions cut 0 bases from V and 5 bases from J, with 8 bases between. The germline gives CDR1 SGHAT, CDR2 FQNNGV. CDR3 DNA: TGTGCCAGCAGCTTAGACCAGTACCACAATGAGCAGTTCTTC. Translating gives CASSLDQYHNEQFF.

J is TRBJ2-2 and V is TRBV5-1; D is uncertain. The CDR3 loop spans 15 amino acids. V lost 0 bases to trimming and J lost 1 base, with 7 bases between them. Germline CDR1 is SGHRS and CDR2 is YFSETQ. The CDR3: CASSLEVRNTGELFF. For the CDR3, the DNA is TGCGCCAGCAGCTTGGAGGTTAGGAACACCGGGGAGCTGTTTTTT.

The V and J genes are TRBV21-1 and TRBJ2-3; TRBD2, the table's D call, lacks a check against the DNA. TRBV21-1 is assigned pseudogene status. The CDR3 sequence is 14 residues long. Here the CDR3 DNA reads TGTGCCAGCAGCAACAGGGAGGAGGCAGATACGCAGTATTTT. Protein: CASSNREEADTQYF.

This chain joins TRBV20-1 and TRBJ2-7; tentatively, D is TRBD1 or TRBD2 (5 bases each). The CDR3 spans 12 residues. Germline CDR1 and CDR2: DFQATT and SNEGSKA (reference sequence). Trimming left V 6 bases short and J 9 bases short, with 18 bases between. CDR3 nucleotides: TGCAGTGCGGGAGACAGTAACCGGGGGCAGTACTTC. It codes for CSAGDSNRGQYF.

This clonotype was detected a few times. This sequence joins TRBV12-3 or TRBV12-4 and TRBJ2-3, with 7 bases fitting TRBD1. The V gene end was trimmed by 1 base and the J gene end by 4 bases; junction bases not matched to a gene: 5. CDR3 size: 15 residues. The CDR3 region is CASSLVGTVSDTQYF. In DNA, the CDR3 is TGTGCCAGCAGTTTAGTCGGGACAGTTTCAGATACGCAGTATTTT.